Presented here are 32 T cell receptor beta chains from one specimen sequenced in a study of CD8+CD57+ T cells in acquired aplastic anemia. For CDR3 and TCR beta VDJ profiling, genomic DNA was the template used. TCRdb re-called the reads with MiXCR, one entry per CDR3 protein. The sample lists more than 250,000 distinct CDR3 sequences, 55% to 60% occurring once. Material: sorted CD4+, CD8+, or CD8+CD57+ T cells (not recorded which) from PBMCs. The receptors stem from a human donor with severe aplastic anemia or a healthy control (not recorded which).

The chain employs TRBV19 and TRBJ1-1; 11 bases map to TRBD1. Germline V gene sequence: CDR1 LNHDA, CDR2 SQIVND (reference sequence). This CDR3 has 14 residues. With V trimmed by 5 bases and J by 5 bases, 4 bases remained unmatched. As DNA, the CDR3 is TGTGCCAGTAGTGGGGGGACAGGGGGTACTGAAGCTTTCTTT. Translation gives CASSGGTGGTEAFF.

This clonotype appeared many times. As DNA, the CDR3 is TGTGCCAGGGACATTTATGGGGTCAGAAACTACGAGCAGTACTTC. This translates into CARDIYGVRNYEQYF. V is TRBV6-4 and J is TRBJ2-7; the D gene is possibly TRBD1 (5 bases). There are 15 residues in the CDR3. The V end was cut by 9 bases, the J end by 3 bases, with 21 bases between. CDR1 is MRHNA and CDR2 is SNTAGT in the germline V gene.

To note about this clonotype: A much larger clone lies a single base off, so this may be a read error. The chain carries TRBV6-5 and TRBJ2-7; TRBD2 is a possible D gene (5 bases). From germline, CDR1 is MNHEY and CDR2 SVGAGI. Trimming removed 10 bases at V and 6 bases at J, with 13 bases between. This CDR3 has 11 amino acids. In DNA, the CDR3 is TGTGCCACCTCCCTAGCCTGCGAGCAGTACTTC. Translating it yields CATSLACEQYF.

The rearrangement uses TRBV2 and TRBJ1-6; D might be TRBD1 (6 bases). Trimming cost V 6 bases and J 12 bases, with 18 bases left between them. Germline V lookup: CDR1 SNHLY, CDR2 FYNNEI. The CDR3 covers 14 residues. In DNA, the CDR3 is TGTGCCAGCAGATTTAACAGGGAGGGGGAACCCCTCCACTTT. Translation: CASRFNREGEPLHF.

This clonotype was counted between two and nine times. This rearrangement joins TRBV2 to TRBJ2-5, with D hard to call. The germline CDR1 and CDR2 sequences are SNHLY and FYNNEI. V was shortened by 7 bases and J by 4 bases, with 7 bases between the two germline ends. There are 11 residues in the CDR3. Here the CDR3 DNA reads TGTGCCAGCACCGACCGAGAGACCCAGTACTTC. This translates into CASTDRETQYF.

On this clonotype: One junction end does not reproduce the germline sequence, and a read error may be involved. This sequence joins TRBV7-7 and TRBJ2-3, with 9 bases identical to TRBD2. Germline V gene data show CDR1 as SSHAT and CDR2 as FNYEAQ (reference sequence). The CDR3 contains 15 residues. CDR3 sequence reads: CASSSGTSTLDTQYF. In DNA form, the CDR3 reads TGTGCTAGCAGCTCCGGGACTAGCACTTTAGATACGCAGTATTTT.

This sequence joins TRBV24-1 and TRBJ2-1; D is unclear. This CDR3 region has 18 residues. CDR1 is KGHDR and CDR2 is SFDVKD in the germline V gene. Trimming shortened V by 0 bases and J by 0 bases, and 14 bases separated the two germline ends. The CDR3 bases are TGTGCCACCAGTGATTTGCTGGGTCCCTCGGGCTCCTACAATGAGCAGTTCTTC. Protein sequence: CATSDLLGPSGSYNEQFF.

In regard to this clonotype: This sequence may be a read error, since a much larger clone differs from it by one base. This chain links TRBV6-2 or TRBV6-3 with TRBJ2-4; TRBD1 might be the D (6 bases). CDR3 length: 14 amino acids. The ends were cut back, 8 bases at V and 7 bases at J, with 18 bases in the middle. From germline, CDR1 is MNHEY and CDR2 SVGEGT. The CDR3 DNA reads as TGTGCCAGCGGAGACGCAGGGGAAGGGAACATTCAGTACTTC. Protein product: CASGDAGEGNIQYF.

This clonotype showed up just a few times. The J gene is TRBJ2-5, the V gene TRBV7-2, with TRBD2 matching 13 bases. In germline, CDR1 is SGHTA, CDR2 FQGNSA. The CDR3 spans 16 residues. V shed 6 bases and J 1 base; nucleotides not matched to a gene: 5. The CDR3 DNA sequence: TGTGCCAGCAGTTTGGGACTAGCGGGGATCCAAGAGACCCAGTACTTC. Protein product: CASSLGLAGIQETQYF.

V usage is TRBV12-3 or TRBV12-4 and J usage is TRBJ2-3, with D possibly TRBD1 on 6 matching bases. V was shortened by 5 bases and J by 11 bases, with 8 bases between the two germline ends. This CDR3 comprises 10 residues. The CDR3 DNA follows: TGTGCCAGCAGTGTCAGGGGGCAGTATTTT. Residues: CASSVRGQYF.

The chain recombines TRBV20-1 with TRBJ2-7; 9 bases line up with TRBD1. This CDR3 contains 15 residues. Trimming cost V 0 bases and J 1 base; bases outside gene matches: 4. The germline gives CDR1 DFQATT, CDR2 SNEGSKA (reference sequence). CDR3 DNA sequence: TGCAGTGCTAGAGATCGTGGGACAGGGTCCTACGAGCAGTACTTC. This translates into CSARDRGTGSYEQYF.

The rearrangement uses TRBV9 and TRBJ2-5; D tentatively reads TRBD1 or TRBD2 (6 bases each). V dropped 0 bases and J dropped 5 bases, with 11 bases sitting between them. CDR3 length: 14 amino acids. Germline lookup yields CDR1 SGDLS and CDR2 YYNGEE. CDR3 nucleotides: TGTGCCAGCAGCGTAGGGGGGGCGTCGGAGACCCAGTACTTC. Protein sequence: CASSVGGASETQYF.

V gene TRBV6-5 combines with J gene TRBJ2-5; tentatively, D is TRBD2 (6 bases). The germline V gene encodes CDR1 MNHEY and CDR2 SVGAGI. The CDR3 is made up of 13 amino acids. Trimming removed 0 bases from V and 5 bases from J, with 7 bases in between. The CDR3 coding sequence is TGTGCCAGCAGTTACTCGGGGAGGGAGACCCAGTACTTC. Its translation: CASSYSGRETQYF.

J is TRBJ1-1 and V is TRBV7-8; possibly TRBD1 for D (6 bases). V was cut by 2 bases and J by 4 bases, with 17 bases left in between. There are 16 residues in the CDR3. CDR1 and CDR2 (germline): SGHVS, FQNEAQ. This chain's CDR3 is CASSLPRSGAGTEAFF. DNA for the CDR3: TGTGCCAGCAGCTTACCCCGGTCGGGGGCTGGCACTGAAGCTTTCTTT. Looking up the rest from reference TRBV7-8 and TRBJ1-1 gives the full variable domain: GAGVSQSPRYKVAKRGQDVALRCDPISGHVSLFWYQQALGQGPEFLTYFQNEAQLDKSGLPSDRFFAERPEGSVSTLKIQRTQQEDSAVYLCASSLPRSGAGTEAFFGQGTRLTVV.

The chain is built from TRBV2 and TRBJ2-1; TRBD2 matches 14 bases. Looked up from germline, CDR1 is SNHLY and CDR2 is FYNNEI. V was pared by 6 bases and J by 2 bases, with 6 bases of the junction left unmatched. This CDR3 is built from 17 residues. The CDR3 DNA is TGTGCCAGCAGCCAAGAGACTAGCGGGGGGGCCTACAATGAGCAGTTCTTC. This sequence encodes CASSQETSGGAYNEQFF.

In regard to this clonotype: One end of the junction does not line up with germline, which may come from a read error. This CDR3 reads CASSPGADRFNSPLHF. The CDR3 DNA reads as TGTGCCAGCAGCCCGGGGGCCGATCGATTCAATTCACCCCTCCACTTT. The chain uses TRBV5-1 and TRBJ1-6, with D maybe TRBD1 (6 bases). This CDR3 is built from 16 residues. The V gene's germline CDR1 is SGHRS and CDR2 YFSETQ.

The V and J genes are TRBV7-8 and TRBJ2-7, with D possibly matching TRBD1 (6 bases). Germline V CDR1 and CDR2: SGHVS, FQNEAQ. The CDR3 sequence is 13 residues long. The V and J ends lost 3 bases and 4 bases respectively, with 10 bases between them. CDR3 sequence reads: CASSFQQGYEQYF. CDR3 sequence (DNA): TGTGCCAGCAGCTTCCAACAGGGTTACGAGCAGTACTTC.

This clonotype was counted once. The gene calls are TRBV2 and TRBJ2-3; D possibly corresponds to TRBD2 (6 bases). The CDR3 has 12 residues. CDR1 and CDR2 from the germline V gene are SNHLY and FYNNEI. The V end lost 7 bases, the J end lost 3 bases, and 8 bases lay between the germline ends. CDR3 nucleotide sequence: TGTGCCAGCAAGCGGGTTACAGATACGCAGTATTTT. It encodes CASKRVTDTQYF. The complete variable domain, with remaining parts taken from reference TRBV2 and TRBJ2-3, reads EPEVTQTPSHQVTQMGQEVILRCVPISNHLYFYWYRQILGQKVEFLVSFYNNEISEKSEIFDDQFSVERPDGSNFTLKIRSTKLEDSAMYFCASKRVTDTQYFGPGTRLTVL.

The gene calls are TRBV7-9 and TRBJ2-1; 8 bases match TRBD2. V shed 8 bases, J shed 2 bases, and the junction held 8 bases outside the gene matches. CDR1 and CDR2 (germline): SEHNR, FQNEAQ (reference sequence). This CDR3 has 15 residues. CDR3 residues: CASGMYSGAYNEQFF. For the CDR3, the DNA is TGTGCCAGCGGGATGTATAGCGGGGCCTACAATGAGCAGTTCTTC.

This clonotype came up many times. The chain is built from TRBV19 and TRBJ1-5, with 8 bases that match TRBD1. The ends lost 7 bases at V and 5 bases at J; junction bases unmatched: 16. From germline, CDR1 is LNHDA and CDR2 SQIVND (reference sequence). CDR3 length: 17 amino acids. CDR3 nucleotides: TGTGCCAGTACCATGGGAGTTGGCAGGGGGCTCGATCAGCCCCAGCATTTT. Protein sequence: CASTMGVGRGLDQPQHF.

CDR3 sequence: CASSIDENTGELFF. CDR3 in DNA: TGTGCCAGTAGTATCGACGAAAACACCGGGGAGCTGTTTTTT. This chain joins TRBV19 and TRBJ2-2; D is unclear. This CDR3 spans 14 amino acids. From germline, CDR1 is LNHDA and CDR2 SQIVND (reference sequence). The V end lost 3 bases, the J end lost 2 bases, and 7 bases lay between the germline ends.

In this sample, this clonotype turned up a few times. V gene TRBV7-6 combines with J gene TRBJ2-7; the D gene is possibly TRBD2 (5 bases). V was pared by 2 bases and J by 4 bases, with 9 bases between. Germline V gene lookup returns CDR1 SGHVS and CDR2 FNYEAQ. There are 13 residues in the CDR3. CDR3 sequence (DNA): TGTGCCAGCAGCTTAACTAGTGGGTACGAGCAGTACTTC. Its translation: CASSLTSGYEQYF.

J is TRBJ1-6 and V is TRBV7-2; 8 nucleotides match TRBD1. CDR1 SGHTA and CDR2 FQGNSA come from the germline V gene. The V and J ends lost 4 bases and 10 bases, in that order; junction bases with no gene match: 9. The CDR3 has 15 amino acids. The CDR3 DNA is TGTGCCAGCAGCTCCATTGGACAGGGTCTCTCACCCCTCCACTTT. Protein sequence: CASSSIGQGLSPLHF.

The chain combines TRBV9 with TRBJ2-2; possibly TRBD1 or TRBD2 for D (5 bases each). The CDR3 runs to 18 residues. CDR1 is SGDLS, CDR2 YYNGEE, per germline. Trimming removed 2 bases at V and 6 bases at J, with 23 bases between. CDR3 in amino acids: CASSVESDQGPLAGELFF. DNA for the CDR3: TGTGCCAGCAGCGTTGAATCGGACCAGGGACCTCTAGCCGGGGAGCTGTTTTTT. The variable domain in full, completed from reference TRBV9 and TRBJ2-2, reads DSGVTQTPKHLITATGQRVTLRCSPRSGDLSVYWYQQSLDQGLQFLIQYYNGEERAKGNILERFSAQQFPDLHSELNLSSLELGDSALYFCASSVESDQGPLAGELFFGEGSRLTVL.

This clonotype was observed many times. The chain employs TRBV9 and TRBJ2-6; 8 nucleotides match TRBD1. The CDR3 runs to 20 residues. J lost 1 base, V lost 2 bases, and 14 bases had no gene match. Germline CDR1 and CDR2: SGDLS and YYNGEE. CDR3 sequence reads: CASSVSPGSGGASGANVLTF. CDR3 nucleotides: TGTGCCAGCAGCGTGAGCCCCGGCTCAGGGGGCGCTTCTGGGGCCAACGTCCTGACTTTC. Full variable domain (outside the CDR3, taken from reference TRBV9 and TRBJ2-6): DSGVTQTPKHLITATGQRVTLRCSPRSGDLSVYWYQQSLDQGLQFLIQYYNGEERAKGNILERFSAQQFPDLHSELNLSSLELGDSALYFCASSVSPGSGGASGANVLTFGAGSRLTVL.

Concerning this clonotype: This may stem from a read error, because a much larger clone lies one nucleotide away. The genes are TRBV6-5 and TRBJ1-1; 10 nucleotides line up with TRBD1. Germline assignment: CDR1 MNHEY and CDR2 SVGAGI. This CDR3 region has 14 residues. The CDR3 DNA is TGTGCCAGCAGCCGACAGGGGGCGAACACTGAAGTTTTCTTT. Amino acids: CASSRQGANTEVFF.

The chain joins TRBV7-9 to TRBJ2-1; TRBD2 agrees at 12 bases. The CDR3 totals 13 residues. The germline V gene has CDR1 SEHNR and CDR2 FQNEAQ (reference sequence). J was trimmed by 10 bases and V by 3 bases; bases with no gene match: 1. CDR3 protein: CASSFGLAGEQFF. CDR3 in DNA: TGTGCCAGCAGCTTCGGACTAGCGGGGGAGCAGTTCTTC.

The chain uses TRBV20-1 and TRBJ1-2; 9 bases line up with TRBD1. Germline-derived CDR1 and CDR2 are DFQATT and SNEGSKA (reference sequence). The ends lost 3 bases at V and 8 bases at J; junction bases unmatched: 1. The CDR3 has 11 amino acids. CDR3 loop: CSARDRGGYTF. CDR3 coding DNA: TGCAGTGCTAGGGACAGGGGCGGCTACACCTTC.

This clonotype was detected only a few times. V is TRBV20-1 and J is TRBJ1-2; 10 nucleotides align to TRBD1. V shed 6 bases, J shed 8 bases, and the junction held 6 bases outside the gene matches. CDR1 and CDR2 (germline): DFQATT, SNEGSKA (reference sequence). CDR3 length equals 12 residues. CDR3 in DNA: TGCAGTGCCCAAGACAGGGGGCGAGGCTACACCTTC. This sequence encodes CSAQDRGRGYTF.

J is TRBJ1-2 and V is TRBV29-1; D call uncertain. V was shortened by 1 base and J by 4 bases, with 25 bases between the two germline ends. This CDR3 is 18 amino acids long. Germline CDR1 SQVTM, CDR2 ANQGSEA. Here the CDR3 DNA reads TGCAGCGTTGAAGCCCGATCGGTGAGGGCAGAGAATGCCTATGGCTACACCTTC. It yields the protein CSVEARSVRAENAYGYTF.

The chain carries TRBV14 and TRBJ2-2, with D unresolved. This CDR3 comprises 13 residues. Germline CDR1 and CDR2: SGHDN and FVKESK. Trimming shortened V by 1 base and J by 5 bases, and 5 bases separated the two germline ends. This chain's CDR3 is CASSQAGTGELFF. The DNA for the CDR3 is TGTGCCAGCAGCCAAGCCGGGACCGGGGAGCTGTTTTTT.

The chain carries TRBV7-9 and TRBJ2-7; no clear D gene. The CDR3 has 11 residues. Germline-derived CDR1 and CDR2 are SEHNR and FQNEAQ (reference sequence). Between the trimmed V and J ends, which lost 1 base and 6 bases, there was a span of 4 bases. CDR3 amino acids: CASSLESEQYF. The CDR3 bases are TGTGCCAGCAGCTTAGAAAGCGAGCAGTACTTC. The whole variable domain, remainder taken from reference TRBV7-9 and TRBJ2-7, is DTGVSQNPRHKITKRGQNVTFRCDPISEHNRLYWYRQTLGQGPEFLTYFQNEAQLEKSRLLSDRFSAERPKGSFSTLEIQRTEQGDSAMYLCASSLESEQYFGPGTRLTVT.